These T cell receptor beta chains were read from a single sample in a study of PD-1 blockade in classical Hodgkin lymphoma. Sequenced by immunoSEQ multiplex PCR; TCRdb stores in-frame clones only, minus some. Counted here are about 41,000 clones, approximately 71% occurring once; the ten biggest clones make up about 2.7%. The specimen was peripheral blood mononuclear cells (PBMCs), collected before the fourth cycle of nivolumab. These receptors were collected from a human donor with classical Hodgkin lymphoma. CDR3s include the opening cysteine and the closing phenylalanine or tryptophan. The D gene is left open where the match is weak. Clone size, where shown, is once, few, many, or a class for clones that have expanded.

D	V	J	size	DNA	CDR3
TRBD1	TRBV29-1	TRBJ1-2	NA	TGCAGCGTTGAAGAAATTCCGGGACAGGGAGCTACTAACTATGGCTACACCTTC	CSVEEIPGQGATNYGYTF
TRBD2	TRBV4-1	TRBJ2-2	once	TGCGCCAGCAGCCAGGAGACACTAGCGGGGTCCGGGGAGCTGTTTTTT	CASSQETLAGSGELFF
TRBD1	TRBV6-6	TRBJ1-4	NA	TGTGCCAGCAGTCCCGGGACAGCAACTAATGAAAAACTGTTTTTT	CASSPGTATNEKLFF
NA	TRBV10-3	TRBJ1-1	NA	TGTGCCATCAGTGAGAAAAGCCAAGGAGTTGAAGCTTTCTTT	CAISEKSQGVEAFF
NA	TRBV19	TRBJ1-5	NA	TGTGCCAGTAGTATAAGGGGAGACCAGCCCCAGCATTTT	CASSIRGDQPQHF
NA	TRBV9	TRBJ2-7	NA	TGTGCCAGCAGCGTAGACTCAGGTTTCTCCTACGAGCAGTACTTC	CASSVDSGFSYEQYF
NA	TRBV7-9	TRBJ1-4	NA	TGTGCCAGCAGCCAACTCAGGGAGCAGCTCGGTAATGAAAAACTGTTTTTT	CASSQLREQLGNEKLFF
NA	TRBV6-5	TRBJ2-1	NA	TGTGCCAGCAGTCTCTCTGGGGGCGAGCAGTTCTTC	CASSLSGGEQFF
NA	TRBV19	TRBJ1-2	NA	TGTGCCAGTAGTATGAGGACAGATGGCTACACCTTC	CASSMRTDGYTF
TRBD2	TRBV6-1	TRBJ2-5	NA	TGTGCCAGCAGTGAATTGCGGGGGGGGACGAGAGAGACCCAGTACTTC	CASSELRGGTRETQYF
TRBD1	TRBV6-1	TRBJ1-2	NA	TGTGCCAGCAGTGATATCCCCACAGGGGTGGGCTATGGCTACACCTTC	CASSDIPTGVGYGYTF
NA	TRBV6-5	TRBJ2-7	once	TGTGCCAGCAGTCACGACAGGTATCCCTACGAGCAGTACTTC	CASSHDRYPYEQYF
NA	TRBV7-8	TRBJ2-3	NA	TGTGCCAGCAGCCCTTTCATACAGGGTGCAGATACGCAGTATTTT	CASSPFIQGADTQYF
NA	TRBV30	TRBJ2-3	NA	TGTGCCTGGAGTGAAAGGGGGGCCACAGATACGCAGTATTTT	CAWSERGATDTQYF
NA	TRBV5-1	TRBJ2-2	NA	TGCGCCAGCAGCTTGTATCAGGGGCGGGCCACCGGGGAGCTGTTTTTT	CASSLYQGRATGELFF
NA	TRBV2	TRBJ1-1	NA	TGCGCCAGCAGTGAATGGGCATCAAACACTGAAGCTTTCTTT	CASSEWASNTEAFF
NA	TRBV10-3	TRBJ1-5	medium-sized	TGTGCCATCAGTGAGGGGGGCCCCAATCAGCCCCAGCATTTT	CAISEGGPNQPQHF
TRBD1	TRBV28	TRBJ1-5	NA	TGTGCCTCCTCACAGGGGGTGGATCAGCCCCAGCATTTT	CASSQGVDQPQHF
TRBD1	TRBV4-3	TRBJ1-2	NA	TGCGCCAGCAGCCGGACGGACAGGGGAGGCTATGGCTACACCTTC	CASSRTDRGGYGYTF
TRBD1	TRBV28	TRBJ2-1	NA	TGTGCCAGCAGGGGTCGACAGGGGGCTGTCAATGAGCAGTTCTTC	CASRGRQGAVNEQFF
TRBD2	TRBV25-1	TRBJ2-3	once	TGTGCCAGCAGTGAATCCCTAGCGGGGGGGCCAACGACAGATACGCAGTATTTT	CASSESLAGGPTTDTQYF
NA	TRBV6-5	TRBJ1-1	NA	TGTGCCAGCAGTTACGAGCTTCAGCGTAACACTGAAGCTTTCTTT	CASSYELQRNTEAFF
NA	TRBV6-5	TRBJ1-6	NA	TGTGCCAGCAGTGGTTCACCCCTCCACTTT	CASSGSPLHF
NA	TRBV11-2	TRBJ1-2	NA	TGTGCCAGCAGCTTAAGTCGGTTGGTCACCTATGGCTACACCTTC	CASSLSRLVTYGYTF
TRBD1	TRBV7-9	TRBJ2-7	NA	TGTGCCAGCAGCCCTCCGGGACAGGGACCCTACGAGCAGTACTTC	CASSPPGQGPYEQYF
NA	TRBV28	TRBJ1-2	NA	TGTGCCAGCAGTCAAAAACCCCCAAAAGGGGTCTATGGCTACACCTTC	CASSQKPPKGVYGYTF
NA	TRBV6-5	TRBJ1-2	NA	TGTGCCAGCAGTTACAGGGAGAGCTATGGCTACACCTTC	CASSYRESYGYTF
NA	TRBV14	TRBJ1-1	NA	TGTGCCAGCAGCCAAGATGAAACGGGGTCAAGCACGAACACTGAAGCTTTCTTT	CASSQDETGSSTNTEAFF
NA	TRBV19	TRBJ2-7	many	TGTGCCAGTAGTATAGTATTGGCAGAGGCCGAGCAGTACTTC	CASSIVLAEAEQYF
NA	TRBV11-2	TRBJ2-3	NA	TGTGCCAGCAGCTTAGGCAGGGGACGGGGCACAGATACGCAGTATTTT	CASSLGRGRGTDTQYF
NA	TRBV28	TRBJ2-1	once	TGTGCCAGCAGTTTAGGGTTGGGGATCCTCGGGGATGAGCAGTTCTTC	CASSLGLGILGDEQFF
TRBD1	TRBV2	TRBJ1-3	NA	TGTGCCAGCAAAAGGTCTAGGGGACAGGGGCCAGGAAACACCATATATTTT	CASKRSRGQGPGNTIYF
NA	TRBV6-5	TRBJ2-7	NA	TGTGCCAGCAATCCGGGACGGGGCTACGAGCAGTACTTC	CASNPGRGYEQYF
NA	TRBV11-3	TRBJ2-1	few	TGTGCCAGCAGCCCAGACGACAGTGAATCCTACAATGAGCAGTTCTTC	CASSPDDSESYNEQFF
NA	TRBV6-5	TRBJ1-3	NA	TGTGCCAGCAGCCCCCGGACAGCTGGAAACACCATATATTTT	CASSPRTAGNTIYF
NA	TRBV13	TRBJ1-1	few	TGTGCCAGCAGCTTGGGAGGGGACACTGAAGCTTTCTTT	CASSLGGDTEAFF
NA	TRBV5-1	TRBJ2-3	NA	TGCGCCAGCAGCTACACAGATACGCAGTATTTT	CASSYTDTQYF
TRBD1	TRBV6-1	TRBJ1-3	NA	TGTGCCAGCAGTGCCACCTGGGACAGTCCCGGAAACACCATATATTTT	CASSATWDSPGNTIYF
TRBD2	TRBV7-9	TRBJ2-7	NA	TGTGCCAGCAGCTTAGGGGGAGGGTACGAGCAGTACTTC	CASSLGGGYEQYF
NA	TRBV4-1	TRBJ2-3	NA	TGCGCCAGCAGCCAAACTCCAGGGTTAGCAGATACGCAGTATTTT	CASSQTPGLADTQYF
NA	TRBV7-6	TRBJ2-3	few	TGTGCCAGCAGCTTGCCTAGCTCCGCAGATACGCAGTATTTT	CASSLPSSADTQYF
NA	TRBV19	TRBJ1-2	NA	TGTGCCAGTAGTTCCCCGGGGGGCATCGACTATGGCTACACCTTC	CASSSPGGIDYGYTF
NA	TRBV19	TRBJ2-7	medium-sized	TGTGCCAGTAGTAGCGGGGTCAACGAGCAGTACTTC	CASSSGVNEQYF
NA	TRBV18	TRBJ1-5	NA	TGTGCCAGCTCAGAACAGTCGGACTTCAATCAGCCCCAGCATTTT	CASSEQSDFNQPQHF
NA	TRBV30	TRBJ2-7	NA	TGTGCCTGGAGTAAACGGGGGTTCTACGAGCAGTACTTC	CAWSKRGFYEQYF
TRBD1	TRBV11-2	TRBJ1-1	NA	TGTGCCAGCAGAGGTCAGCCAGGGGGAAAAGCTTTCTTT	CASRGQPGGKAFF
NA	TRBV5-4	TRBJ1-1	NA	TGTGCCAGCAGCCCAGGGCTCAGCACTGAAGCTTTCTTT	CASSPGLSTEAFF
TRBD1	TRBV7-9	TRBJ2-3	NA	TGTGCCAGCAGCCTGGGACAGTCGAGCACAGATACGCAGTATTTT	CASSLGQSSTDTQYF
NA	TRBV5-6	TRBJ1-1	NA	TGTGCCAGCAGCTTGGAATCGAACACTGAAGCTTTCTTT	CASSLESNTEAFF
NA	TRBV2	TRBJ1-2	NA	TGTGCCAGCATGATCCTAGGGGGTGGCTACACCTTC	CASMILGGGYTF
NA	TRBV7-2	TRBJ2-1	NA	TGTGCCAGCAGCCTAACATCGACCGGGATCCTTGAGCAGTTCTTC	CASSLTSTGILEQFF
NA	TRBV7-9	TRBJ2-3	NA	TGTGCCAGCAGCTTAACTGCAGATACGCAGTATTTT	CASSLTADTQYF
NA	TRBV28	TRBJ1-2	NA	TGTGCCAGCAGTTTGGTCGGCAGTAACTATGGCTACACCTTC	CASSLVGSNYGYTF
NA	TRBV9	TRBJ1-4	NA	TGTGCCAGCAGCGTAGGATCGGGGGCCAGCGAAAAACTGTTTTTT	CASSVGSGASEKLFF
NA	TRBV2	TRBJ2-2	NA	TGTGCCAGCAGTGGCCAGGGCGTTGGGACCGGGGAGCTGTTTTTT	CASSGQGVGTGELFF
NA	TRBV4-2	TRBJ1-1	NA	TGTGCCAGCAGCCAAGAATCAGGGTTGGGGTCTGAAGCTTTCTTT	CASSQESGLGSEAFF
TRBD1	TRBV19	TRBJ2-7	NA	TGTGCCAGTAGTAGGCAGGGGACAGGGAACGAGCAGTACTTC	CASSRQGTGNEQYF
NA	TRBV6-1	TRBJ1-2	NA	TGTGCCAGCAGTCCGGGGGGCACCCTCTATGGCTACACCTTC	CASSPGGTLYGYTF
NA	TRBV11-2	TRBJ1-4	NA	TGTGCCAGCAGCCTTTGGGGGTCGGGTGAAAAACTGTTTTTT	CASSLWGSGEKLFF